The 12 T cell receptor delta chains in this list originate from one sample, sequenced in a study of γδ T cells in repeated Plasmodium falciparum infection. Bulk repertoires came from Vgamma9/Vdelta2+ or Vdelta2-negative gammadelta T cells flow-sorted from PBMC. TCRdb re-called the multiplex PCR reads with CATT. This sample carries 85,000 to 100,000 delta-chain clones, roughly 0.9% of them seen once, and the ten largest clones take 7.5% to 10%. The sequenced sample consisted of gamma-delta T cells from blood. These receptor sequences come from a pool of human donors (malaria-infected and uninfected, not separated).

About this clone itself: TCRdb records a much larger clone's protein for this DNA, with a difference at residue 8 that likely arises from a read error; the protein given is the translation of the DNA. The rearrangement joins TRDV1 to TRDJ1; D may correspond to TRDD2 or TRDD3 (6 bases each). The J gene, left out of TCRdb, was set here by checking the DNA against germline. Germline values: CDR1 TSWWSYY, CDR2 QGS. Trimming removed 0 bases at V and 0 bases at J, with 29 bases between. The CDR3 spans 22 residues. The CDR3 loop is CALGELGRGVLPGDGYTDKLIF. The CDR3 nucleotides read TGTGCTCTTGGGGAACTGGGGAGGGGCGTCCTACCTGGGGATGGGTACACCGATAAACTCATCTTT.

This clone came up a few times. This sequence is one base from a far larger clone and is likely a read error. The sample has other DNA sequences that encode this CDR3 too. The chain employs TRDV2 and TRDJ1; TRDD3 matches 9 bases. TCRdb supplies no J gene; here it was assigned by aligning the nucleotide sequence to germline. The CDR3 length is 24 residues. After removal of 0 bases from V and 0 bases from J, the junction contained 28 bases not matched to a gene. Germline lookup yields CDR1 GEAIGNYY and CDR2 EKD. The CDR3 coding sequence is TGTGCCTGTGACACCGTAAGGGGGGGGGATACCCACTACAGTACACCGACGTACACCGATAAACTCATCTTT. Amino acids: CACDTVRGGDTHYSTPTYTDKLIF.

This clone was picked up a small number of times. TCRdb attributes to this sequence the protein of a much larger clone, which differs from the DNA translation at residue 15; a read error is likely, and the protein displayed is translated from the DNA. The chain joins TRDV1 to TRDJ1; tentatively, D is TRDD2 (6 bases). CDR3 length: 23 residues. V was clipped by 2 bases and J by 0 bases, with 34 bases between them. Germline values: CDR1 TSWWSYY, CDR2 QGS. The CDR3 loop reads CALGERRILRLREYVGYTDKLIF. The CDR3 region has the DNA TGTGCTCTTGGGGAAAGGAGGATCCTACGTTTACGGGAGTACGTCGGGTACACCGATAAACTCATCTTT.

The sample holds many counts of this clone. The protein TCRdb lists belongs to a much larger clone and differs from this DNA's translation at residue 15, which points to a read error; the protein shown is made from the DNA. The J gene is TRDJ1, the V gene TRDV1, with 8 positions matching TRDD3. TCRdb records no J gene; here it was assigned by comparing the DNA to germline. CDR1 TSWWSYY and CDR2 QGS come from the germline V gene. The CDR3 runs 20 residues. The J segment lost 3 bases and the V segment lost 2 bases, leaving 20 bases of the junction unmatched. CDR3: CALGEGDTYGIRPYADKLIF. In DNA, the CDR3 is TGTGCTCTTGGGGAAGGAGATACCTACGGGATACGACCGTACGCCGATAAACTCATCTTT.

On this clone: The TCRdb protein comes from a much larger clone and disagrees with this DNA's translation at residue 16, likely due to a read error; the protein given here is derived from the DNA. V gene TRDV2 combines with J gene TRDJ1, with 8 nucleotides matching TRDD3. The CDR3 covers 18 residues. The germline CDR1 and CDR2 sequences are GEAIGNYY and EKD. The CDR3 region is CACDTVGLGGSNTDKPIF. In nucleotides, the CDR3 is TGTGCCTGTGACACCGTGGGTCTTGGGGGATCCAACACCGATAAACCCATCTTT.

With regard to this clone: A read error is likely here: a far larger clone is one base away. This CDR3 is also generated by other DNA sequences in the sample. V gene assignment gives TRDV2, but the J gene was left uncalled; the D call in the table, TRDD3, was not verified against the DNA. CDR3 length: 18 amino acids. Per the germline V gene, CDR1 is GEAIGNYY and CDR2 is EKD. In DNA form, the CDR3 reads TGTGCCTGTGACACCGTGGGTCTTGGGGGATCCAACACCGATAAACTCATCTTC. As protein: CACDTVGLGGSNTDKLIF.

This clone appeared a few times. TCRdb's protein, taken from a much larger clone, differs from this DNA's translation at residue 13, likely owing to a read error; the protein displayed comes from the DNA. The V gene call reads TRDV2; no J gene was called; the table's D call of TRDD3 was not tested on the DNA. The CDR3 loop spans 16 amino acids. Germline-derived CDR1 and CDR2 are GEAIGNYY and EKD. The CDR3 coding sequence is TGTGCCTGTGACCTACTGGGGGATACAGGTACCGATAATCTCATCTTT. Amino acid sequence: CACDLLGDTGTDNLIF.

This clone has more than one count but fewer than ten. Other nucleotide sequences from this sample produce the same CDR3. CDR3 sequence reads: CACDTVGGYDNDYTDKLIF. The DNA for the CDR3 is TGTGCCTGTGACACGGTTGGTGGATACGACAACGACTACACCGATAAGCTAATCTTT. The rearrangement uses TRDV2 and TRDJ1; TRDD3 aligns across 7 bases. CDR3 length: 19 amino acids. Looked up from germline, CDR1 is GEAIGNYY and CDR2 is EKD. Trimming cost V 1 base and J 14 bases; bases outside gene matches: 30.

Comments on this clone: TCRdb shows a much larger clone's protein in place of this DNA's translation, and the two differ at residue 15, likely through a read error; the protein shown is translated from the DNA. The rearrangement uses TRDV1 and TRDJ1; a possible D gene is TRDD2 (7 bases). No J segment appears in TCRdb, so it was assigned here by matching the sequence to germline. CDR3 length equals 23 residues. V shed 1 base and J shed 0 bases, with 33 bases lying between them. Germline assignment: CDR1 TSWWSYY and CDR2 QGS. CDR3 region: CALGEPFPTTGLWGRGHTDKLIF. Here the CDR3 DNA reads TGTGCTCTTGGGGAACCGTTTCCTACTACCGGCCTCTGGGGCCGGGGACACACCGATAAACTCATCTTT.

Concerning this clone itself: The translation of this DNA and the TCRdb protein of a much larger clone differ at residue 17, probably owing to a read error; the protein shown here is translated from the DNA. The chain has TRDV2 and TRDJ1; 11 nucleotides agree with TRDD3. Since TCRdb gives no J gene, matching the DNA to germline was used here to assign it. CDR1 is GEAIGNYY and CDR2 is EKD in the germline V gene. The CDR3 has 20 residues. CDR3 sequence: CACDKVSVLGDSPYTDELIF. CDR3 sequence (DNA): TGTGCCTGTGACAAGGTCTCGGTACTGGGGGATAGCCCGTACACCGATGAACTCATCTTT.

A note on this clone: TCRdb attributes to this sequence the protein of a much larger clone, which differs from the DNA translation at residue 6; a read error is likely, and the protein displayed is translated from the DNA. J is TRDJ3 and V is TRDV2; a weak D match, TRDD3 (6 bases). TCRdb is silent on the J gene; assignment here came from matching the DNA to germline. V lost 3 bases and J 0 bases, leaving 38 bases between the germline ends. Germline V gene lookup returns CDR1 GEAIGNYY and CDR2 EKD. The CDR3 runs to 26 residues. As DNA, the CDR3 is TGTGCCTGTGACCCGACTTCCCTTCAATCACCTGGGGACCACCTAAGAAACTCCTGGGACACCCGACAGATGTTTTTC. It is translated as CACDPTSLQSPGDHLRNSWDTRQMFF.

Regarding this clone: This DNA's translation and the protein TCRdb lists, from a much larger clone, do not match at residue 13, likely due to a read error; the protein shown is translated from the DNA. V usage is TRDV2 and J usage is TRDJ1; TRDD3 matches 9 bases. No J segment appears in TCRdb, so it was assigned here by matching the sequence to germline. Germline V lookup: CDR1 GEAIGNYY, CDR2 EKD. Unmatched junction bases numbered 16, after V lost 3 bases and J lost 0 bases. The CDR3 loop spans 19 amino acids. The chain's CDR3 is CACDSLTGGQTEHTDKLIF. CDR3 DNA: TGTGCCTGTGACTCTCTAACTGGGGGACAGACTGAGCACACCGATAAACTCATCTTT.